This T cell receptor (beta chain) was recovered during a study of cytomegalovirus exposure and HLA in healthy donors. Points from the study as a whole: Most observed TCR sequences were rare, whereas some public TCRs were detected in many donors. The authors confirmed in vitro that three CMV-associated chains were specific for CMV antigens. There were 160 or so TCR beta chains listed as cytomegalovirus-associated.

The donors were members of the roughly 130-subject validation cohort (separate from the roughly 670-subject first cohort). Assay: immunoSEQ multiplex PCR; the TCRdb copy retains only in-frame clones and omits some. This table holds 66,000 or so clones, 97% found once. V trimming: 3 bases; J trimming: 0 bases; junction bases outside the gene matches: 12. The CDR3 loop spans 18 amino acids. Germline V gene lookup returns CDR1 MDHEN and CDR2 SYDVKM. This clone has only one observation. Its antigen is as yet unknown. The chain combines TRBV28 with TRBJ2-7; 9 positions match TRBD1. What was sequenced was PBMCs. This sequence originates from a young woman in good health and CMV-seropositive. The CDR3 reads CASSLGLRTGESSYEQYF. In DNA, the CDR3 is TGTGCCAGCAGTTTGGGCCTCCGGACAGGGGAAAGCTCCTACGAGCAGTACTTC. The whole variable domain, remainder taken from reference TRBV28 and TRBJ2-7, is DVKVTQSSRYLVKRTGEKVFLECVQDMDHENMFWYRQDPGLGLRLIYFSYDVKMKEKGDIPEGYSVSREKKERFSLILESASTNQTSMYLCASSLGLRTGESSYEQYFGPGTRLTVT.